This TCR beta chain is drawn from a study of cytomegalovirus exposure and HLA in healthy donors. This CDR3 is 14 amino acids long. Trimming took 0 bases from V and 6 from J, leaving 9 bases between them. Looked up from germline, CDR1 is MNHEY and CDR2 is SVGAGI. This clone has only a few counts. Primers included in the PCR were 60 Vbeta and 13 Jbeta primers. Produced via immunoSEQ multiplex PCR; TCRdb's table is partial and in-frame only. Among around 190,000 clones listed, 79% were seen once. This chain connects TRBV6-5 to TRBJ1-5; D is unresolved. Sequencing used PBMCs. This clonotype was obtained from a woman aged 25-40 years in good health and CMV-seropositive. As DNA, the CDR3 is TGTGCCAGCAGTTACTCGAGGTTTGGTCAGCCCCAGCATTTT. Amino acids: CASSYSRFGQPQHF.